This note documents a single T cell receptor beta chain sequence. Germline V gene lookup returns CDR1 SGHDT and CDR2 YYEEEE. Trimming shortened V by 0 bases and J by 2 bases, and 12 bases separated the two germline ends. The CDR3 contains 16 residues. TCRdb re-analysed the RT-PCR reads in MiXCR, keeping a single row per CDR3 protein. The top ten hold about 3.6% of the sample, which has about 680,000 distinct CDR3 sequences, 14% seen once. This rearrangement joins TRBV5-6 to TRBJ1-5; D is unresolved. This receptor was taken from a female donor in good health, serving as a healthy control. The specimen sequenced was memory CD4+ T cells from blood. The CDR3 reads CASSLGGHGGNQPQHF. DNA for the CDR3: TGTGCCAGCAGCTTGGGCGGCCATGGTGGCAATCAGCCCCAGCATTTT.